These T cell receptor beta chains were read from a single sample in a study of T cells after yellow fever vaccination. TCRdb independently ran MiXCR on the 5' RACE reads; one entry per CDR3 protein. The repertoire holds around 340,000 distinct CDR3 sequences, with roughly 8.7% as singletons. The material sequenced was PBMCs, taken on the day of the first yellow fever vaccination. The receptors were gathered from a man between 18 and 29 years old who received the YFV17D yellow fever vaccine. Both conserved end residues are trimmed from each CDR3.

cdr3_aa v_call
ASSQGPGEAQPQH TRBV4-1
ASRDRQGYNNEQF TRBV7-9
ASSGGMSYNEQF TRBV28
SARDPAGAKNIQY TRBV20-1
SANQETQY TRBV20-1
ASSYRGADGELF TRBV6-5
ASSFQVRFQETQY TRBV7-9
ASSYRVGFDYGYT TRBV6-5
SARDMGVSYNEQF TRBV20-1
ASSFRGPAEAF TRBV12-3/TRBV12-4
ASSQEGVVYNEQF TRBV4-3
ASSFRTGSSGANVLT TRBV25-1
ASSLVGNLAGSYEQY TRBV7-2
ASSPGTVNQETQY TRBV5-1
ASSQGTLNTDTQY TRBV4-1
ASSLVLRNQPQH TRBV7-2
ASSQLAGQGGEKLF TRBV4-3
ASSNPRTEAGNNEQF TRBV6-5
ASSRRSGSYNEQF TRBV4-3
SARDWRGAF TRBV20-1
ASSFNTVNYGYT TRBV5-5
ASSAGGGHV TRBV9
ASSLALGVRGNEQF TRBV7-2
ASSQDLATESYGYT TRBV3-1
ASSGGEPMNTEAF TRBV9
SARDPPSGGVNTGELF TRBV20-1
ASSYPGGMNTEAF TRBV6-5
ASSEGGANVLT TRBV25-1